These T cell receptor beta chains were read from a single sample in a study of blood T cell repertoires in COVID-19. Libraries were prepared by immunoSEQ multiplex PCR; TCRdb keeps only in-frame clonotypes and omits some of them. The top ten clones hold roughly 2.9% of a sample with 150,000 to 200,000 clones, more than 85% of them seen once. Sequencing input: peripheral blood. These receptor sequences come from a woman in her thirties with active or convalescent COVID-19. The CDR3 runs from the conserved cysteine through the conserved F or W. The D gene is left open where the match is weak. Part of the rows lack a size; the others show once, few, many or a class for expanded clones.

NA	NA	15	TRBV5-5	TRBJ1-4	CASSLERGNGEKLFF	TGTGCCAGCAGCTTGGAGCGGGGGAACGGTGAAAAACTGTTTTTT
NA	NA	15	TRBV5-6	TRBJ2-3	CASSRGGSGTDTQYF	TGTGCCAGCAGCCGAGGGGGAAGTGGCACAGATACGCAGTATTTT
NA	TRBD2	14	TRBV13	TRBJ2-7	CASSSRDYSYEQYF	TGTGCCAGCAGCTCCCGGGACTACTCCTACGAGCAGTACTTC
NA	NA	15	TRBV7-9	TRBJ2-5	CASSLWLAFKETQYF	TGTGCCAGCAGCTTATGGCTAGCGTTTAAAGAGACCCAGTACTTC
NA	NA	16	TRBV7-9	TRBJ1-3	CASSLARSNSGNTIYF	TGTGCCAGCAGCTTAGCGCGTTCCAACTCTGGAAACACCATATATTTT
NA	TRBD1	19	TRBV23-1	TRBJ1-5	CASSHPGTGLVVSNQPQHF	TGCGCCAGCAGTCATCCTGGGACAGGATTGGTTGTTAGCAATCAGCCCCAGCATTTT
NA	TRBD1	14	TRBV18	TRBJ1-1	CASSARQGETEAFF	TGTGCCAGCTCAGCCCGACAGGGGGAAACTGAAGCTTTCTTT
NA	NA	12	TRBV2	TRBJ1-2	CASTLSNYGYTF	TGTGCCAGCACCCTTTCTAACTATGGCTACACCTTC
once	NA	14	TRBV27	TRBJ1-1	CASSFSGVATEAFF	TGTGCCAGCAGTTTCTCAGGGGTGGCCACTGAAGCTTTCTTT
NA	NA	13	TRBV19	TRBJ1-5	CASSISEDQPQHF	TGTGCCAGTAGTATATCGGAGGATCAGCCCCAGCATTTT
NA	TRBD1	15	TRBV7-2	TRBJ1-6	CASSSRDRGRSPLHF	TGTGCCAGCAGCTCCCGGGACAGGGGGAGATCACCCCTCCACTTT
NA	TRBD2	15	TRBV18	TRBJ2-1	CASSPGLAEPTEQFF	TGTGCCAGCTCACCGGGGCTAGCGGAGCCCACTGAGCAGTTCTTC
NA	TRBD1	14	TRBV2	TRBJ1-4	CASRGGPTNEKLFF	TGTGCCAGCAGAGGGGGCCCCACTAATGAAAAACTGTTTTTT
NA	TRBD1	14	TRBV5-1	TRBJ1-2	CASSLGGQGYGYTF	TGCGCCAGCAGCTTAGGAGGACAGGGGTATGGCTACACCTTC
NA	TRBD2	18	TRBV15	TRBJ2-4	CATSRDTSGVLAKNIQYF	TGTGCCACCAGCAGAGATACTAGCGGGGTACTAGCCAAAAACATTCAGTACTTC
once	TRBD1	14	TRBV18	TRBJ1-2	CASSLAQGGYGYTF	TGTGCCAGCTCACTTGCACAGGGGGGCTATGGCTACACCTTC
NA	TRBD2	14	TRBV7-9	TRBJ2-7	CASSPGGEIAEQYF	TGTGCCAGCAGCCCGGGGGGGGAGATCGCCGAGCAGTACTTC
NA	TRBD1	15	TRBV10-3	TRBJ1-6	CAISWTGETNSPLHF	TGTGCCATCAGCTGGACAGGAGAAACAAATTCACCCCTCCACTTT
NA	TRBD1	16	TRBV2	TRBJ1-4	CASRRTGGREDEKLFF	TGTGCCAGCAGGAGGACAGGGGGAAGAGAGGATGAAAAACTGTTTTTT
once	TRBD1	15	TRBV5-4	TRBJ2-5	CASSLAGDRQETQYF	TGTGCCAGCAGCTTGGCCGGGGACAGGCAAGAGACCCAGTACTTC
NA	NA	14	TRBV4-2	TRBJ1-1	CASSQDLLNTEAFF	TGTGCCAGCAGCCAAGACCTCTTGAACACTGAAGCTTTCTTT
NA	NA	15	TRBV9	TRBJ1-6	CASARGGTYNSPLHF	TGTGCCAGCGCCCGGGGAGGGACCTATAATTCACCCCTCCACTTT
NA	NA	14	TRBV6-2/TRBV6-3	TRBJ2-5	CASTPAAYQETQYF	TGTGCCAGCACCCCCGCAGCGTACCAAGAGACCCAGTACTTC
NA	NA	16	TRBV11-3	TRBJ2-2	CASSLDAGPLTRELFF	TGTGCCAGCAGCTTAGATGCAGGGCCTCTCACTCGAGAGCTGTTTTTT
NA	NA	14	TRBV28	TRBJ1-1	CASSPRTELTEAFF	TGTGCCAGCAGTCCCCGTACCGAGTTAACTGAAGCTTTCTTT
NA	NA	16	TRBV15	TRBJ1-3	CATSRDPLYSGNTIYF	TGTGCCACCAGCAGAGACCCCTTGTACTCTGGAAACACCATATATTTT
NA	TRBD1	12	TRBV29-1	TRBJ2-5	CSVGQGGETQYF	TGCAGCGTTGGACAGGGTGGGGAGACCCAGTACTTC
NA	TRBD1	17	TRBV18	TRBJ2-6	CASSFGQGAYGANVLTF	TGTGCCAGCTCATTTGGACAGGGGGCTTATGGGGCCAACGTCCTGACTTTC
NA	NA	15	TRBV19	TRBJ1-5	CASSIGGVSNQPQHF	TGTGCCAGTAGTATAGGGGGAGTGAGCAATCAGCCCCAGCATTTT
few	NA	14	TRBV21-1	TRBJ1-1	CASSKRGPDTEAFF	TGTGCCAGCAGCAAGCGGGGGCCCGACACTGAAGCTTTCTTT
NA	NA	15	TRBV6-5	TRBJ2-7	CASREEMGVGYEQYF	TGTGCCAGCAGAGAGGAGATGGGTGTGGGCTACGAGCAGTACTTC
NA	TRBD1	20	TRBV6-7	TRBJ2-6	CASSYSSPRTGGAGANVLTF	TGTGCCAGCAGTTACTCGAGTCCGAGGACAGGGGGCGCTGGGGCCAACGTCCTGACTTTC
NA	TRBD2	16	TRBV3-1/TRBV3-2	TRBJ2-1	CASSQDRLAGVHEQFF	TGTGCCAGCAGCCAAGATCGACTAGCGGGAGTACATGAGCAGTTCTTC
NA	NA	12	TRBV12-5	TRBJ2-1	CASELNDNEQFF	TGTGCTAGTGAACTGAACGACAATGAGCAGTTCTTC
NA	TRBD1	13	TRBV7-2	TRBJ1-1	CASSFPGGTEAFF	TGTGCCAGCAGCTTCCCAGGGGGCACTGAAGCTTTCTTT
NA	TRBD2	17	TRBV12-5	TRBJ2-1	CASGLAPGLAIYNEQFF	TGTGCTAGTGGTTTGGCCCCCGGACTAGCGATTTACAATGAGCAGTTCTTC
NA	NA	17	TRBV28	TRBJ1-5	CASSSAGQGSGNQPQHF	TGTGCCAGCAGCTCCGCGGGTCAGGGGTCAGGCAATCAGCCCCAGCATTTT
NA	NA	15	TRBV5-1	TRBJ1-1	CASSWTSREKNEAFF	TGCGCCAGCAGCTGGACCTCCCGGGAGAAGAATGAAGCTTTCTTT
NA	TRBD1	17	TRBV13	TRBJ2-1	CASSLLFQDRGKNEQFF	TGTGCCAGCAGCTTACTTTTCCAGGACAGGGGTAAAAATGAGCAGTTCTTC
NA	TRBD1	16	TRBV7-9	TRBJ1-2	CASSSHLDRGVDGYTF	TGTGCCAGCAGCTCTCACTTGGACAGGGGAGTCGACGGCTACACCTTC
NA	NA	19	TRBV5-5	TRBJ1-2	CASSLAVTVARPRDYGYTF	TGTGCCAGCAGCTTGGCAGTCACGGTAGCGCGTCCCCGAGACTATGGCTACACCTTC
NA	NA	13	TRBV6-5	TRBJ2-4	CASSSGVGNIQYF	TGTGCCAGCAGTTCGGGAGTTGGAAACATTCAGTACTTC
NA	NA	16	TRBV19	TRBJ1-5	CASSIAPGEVNQPQHF	TGTGCCAGTAGTATAGCCCCGGGTGAGGTGAATCAGCCCCAGCATTTT